This T cell receptor (beta chain) was found in a study of shared clonotypes between healthy human individuals. A CD45RA-negative memory subset and a CD45RA+ naive subset were separated from the CD4+ cells. Assay used: immunoSEQ multiplex PCR; TCRdb lists only in-frame clones, some missing. The sample lists around 1.6 million clones, 95% to 99% occurring once. Study-level results: Non-shared clonotypes were found to have lower generation probabilities than the clonotypes that were shared by all four of the sorted-subset donors. A limitation of the genetic and exposure-history diversity represented arose from few donors. Though the depth was large, rarefaction showed that sorted-subset sequencing was incomplete.

To note about this clone: Its antigen remains unidentified.

The CDR3 is 16 amino acids. Germline V gives CDR1 SGHNT, CDR2 YYREEE (reference sequence). The trim removed 4 bases at V and 1 base at J, leaving 8 bases unmatched. The chain links TRBV5-4 to TRBJ1-3; TRBD1 aligns across 7 bases. The sample comprised naive CD4+ T cells sorted from blood. Subset defined: CD45RA+ positively selected. The TCR sequence derives from a man younger than 45 in good health. The CDR3 here is CASSTGTAWSGNTIYF. CDR3 in DNA: TGTGCCAGCAGCACGGGGACAGCCTGGTCTGGAAACACCATATATTTT.